These 16 T cell receptor beta chains were all obtained from the same sample, sequenced in a study of glioma-infiltrating T cells. Amplification of TCR alpha and beta CDR3 regions from RNA used iRepertoire nested multiplex PCR. MiXCR was run by TCRdb on the multiplex PCR reads, yielding one entry per CDR3 protein. This sample carries about 89,000 distinct CDR3 sequences, 20% to 25% of them seen once, and the ten largest clones take around 7%. Sample: glioma tissue, nonneoplastic brain tissue, or PBMCs (not recorded which). The receptors stem from a human donor with low-grade glioma or glioblastoma, undergoing nonglioma brain surgery, or in good health (not recorded which).

This clonotype came up many times. This chain links TRBV7-2 with TRBJ2-1, with D perhaps matching TRBD2 (5 bases). Germline assignment: CDR1 SGHTA and CDR2 FQGNSA. V lost 5 bases and J lost 9, with 11 bases in between. The CDR3 totals 12 residues. CDR3 bases: TGTGCCAGCAGCCTCGGACTGACTGAGCAGTTCTTC. It specifies CASSLGLTEQFF.

For this clonotype: With a much larger clone just one base away, this may be a read error. The gene calls are TRBV5-1 and TRBJ1-2, with D perhaps matching TRBD1 (6 bases). Germline V lookup: CDR1 SGHRS, CDR2 YFSETQ. The V gene lost 5 bases and the J gene lost 4 bases, with 15 bases spanning the gap. The CDR3 is 14 amino acids. The CDR3 coding sequence is TGCGCCAGCAGTTCCCACAGGGACGGCTATGGCTACACCTTC. It translates to CASSSHRDGYGYTF.

In its sample, this clonotype was seen many times. The chain uses TRBV27 and TRBJ1-6, with D unclear. Trimming left V 4 bases short and J 7 bases short, with 5 bases between. The CDR3 sequence is 12 residues long. In germline, CDR1 is MNHEY, CDR2 SMNVEV (reference sequence). CDR3 protein: CASSYTNSPLHF. The CDR3 bases are TGTGCCAGCAGTTACACCAATTCACCCCTCCACTTT.

The gene calls are TRBV2 and TRBJ2-3, with 8 bases matching TRBD2. The CDR3 extends over 13 amino acids. J was trimmed by 2 bases and V by 6 bases; bases with no gene match: 1. Germline assignment: CDR1 SNHLY and CDR2 FYNNEI. CDR3 amino acids: CASRRGDTDTQYF. DNA of the CDR3: TGTGCCAGCAGGCGGGGGGACACAGATACGCAGTATTTT. Filled out from reference TRBV2 and TRBJ2-3, the complete variable domain reads EPEVTQTPSHQVTQMGQEVILRCVPISNHLYFYWYRQILGQKVEFLVSFYNNEISEKSEIFDDQFSVERPDGSNFTLKIRSTKLEDSAMYFCASRRGDTDTQYFGPGTRLTVL.

This clonotype was counted between two and nine times. The chain employs TRBV5-6 and TRBJ2-5; perhaps TRBD1 as D (5 bases). The CDR3 loop spans 14 amino acids. The germline CDR1 and CDR2 sequences are SGHDT and YYEEEE. Trimming left V 1 base short and J 4 bases short, with 11 bases between. Here the CDR3 DNA reads TGTGCCAGCAGCTTGCAAGCAGGGTTAGAGACCCAGTACTTC. Encoded protein: CASSLQAGLETQYF.

This clonotype was detected many times. The chain links TRBV10-3 to TRBJ2-1; the D is unclear. This CDR3 region has 12 residues. V was trimmed by 2 bases and J by 9 bases, leaving 8 bases between them. Germline loops: CDR1 ENHRY, CDR2 SYGVKD. The CDR3 sequence is CAISEIKTEQFF. The CDR3 nucleotides are TGTGCCATCAGTGAGATTAAGACTGAGCAGTTCTTC.

This clonotype was counted at least ten times. J is TRBJ2-1 and V is TRBV3-1; 8 bases align to TRBD2. V lost 7 bases, J lost 0 bases, and 5 bases stayed unmatched. CDR3 length: 15 residues. From germline, CDR1 is LGHDT and CDR2 YNNKEL (reference sequence). Here the CDR3 DNA reads TGTGCCAGCACGCAACTAGCGGACTCCTACAATGAGCAGTTCTTC. Translated: CASTQLADSYNEQFF.

This clonotype was counted at least ten times. This chain connects TRBV4-2 to TRBJ1-1, with D unresolved. The CDR3 length is 12 residues. Per germline, CDR1 LGHNA and CDR2 YNFKEQ. V dropped 0 bases and J dropped 10 bases, with 9 bases sitting between them. The CDR3 coding sequence is TGTGCCAGCAGCCAAGATGGAGAGTCAGCTTTCTTT. Its protein product is CASSQDGESAFF.

In its sample, this clonotype was seen a few times. Being one base from a much bigger clone, this may be a read error. The rearrangement uses TRBV27 and TRBJ1-1; TRBD1 is a possible D gene (5 bases). Per germline, CDR1 MNHEY and CDR2 SMNVEV (reference sequence). V shed 3 bases and J shed 3 bases, with 11 bases lying between them. The CDR3 sequence is 14 residues long. The CDR3 loop is CASSLGGGDTEAFF. The CDR3 DNA sequence: TGTGCCAGCAGTTTGGGGGGGGGGGACACTGAAGCTTTCTTT.

In its sample, this clonotype was seen many times. V usage is TRBV10-1 and J usage is TRBJ1-6; 7 nucleotides match TRBD1. The CDR3 is 15 amino acids. V gave up 1 base and J gave up 9 bases; unmatched junction bases: 6. The V gene's germline CDR1 is WNHNN and CDR2 SYGVQD (reference sequence). CDR3 bases: TGCGCCAGCAGTGAGTACAGGGGAAGGAGTTCACCCCTCCACTTT. Translating gives CASSEYRGRSSPLHF.

This clonotype was observed at least ten times. CDR3 residues: CASSYSGLALHEQYF. The CDR3 coding sequence is TGTGCCAGCAGTTACTCGGGACTAGCTCTTCACGAGCAGTACTTC. The gene calls are TRBV6-5 and TRBJ2-7; 9 bases are shared with TRBD2. There are 15 residues in the CDR3. V lost 0 bases, J lost 5 bases, and 5 bases stayed unmatched. Germline values: CDR1 MNHEY, CDR2 SVGAGI.

This clonotype was counted ten times or more. This chain connects TRBV29-1 to TRBJ1-5, with D possibly matching TRBD1 (5 bases). The length of the CDR3 is 13 residues. Germline loops: CDR1 SQVTM, CDR2 ANQGSEA. V gave up 4 bases and J gave up 3 bases, with 10 bases separating them. The CDR3 region is CSVGTLYNQPQHF. The CDR3 DNA sequence: TGCAGCGTTGGGACACTATACAATCAGCCCCAGCATTTT.

This chain connects TRBV6-4 to TRBJ1-2; 7 bases are shared with TRBD1. CDR1 MRHNA and CDR2 SNTAGT come from the germline V gene. The V segment lost 5 bases and the J segment 7 bases; nucleotides outside the gene matches: 10. The CDR3 spans 14 residues. The DNA for the CDR3 is TGTGCCAGCAGTTCTCCACCTGACAGGGCTGGCTACACCTTC. It encodes CASSSPPDRAGYTF.

This clonotype came up many times. The gene calls are TRBV20-1 and TRBJ2-5, with TRBD2 identical over 9 bases. CDR1 and CDR2 (germline): DFQATT, SNEGSKA (reference sequence). The CDR3 runs 13 residues. V gave up 5 bases and J gave up 5 bases; unmatched junction bases: 6. In DNA form, the CDR3 reads TGCAGTGCTTACCGGACTAGCGCTGAGACCCAGTACTTC. It yields the protein CSAYRTSAETQYF.

CDR3 protein: CASSPSGEVVDEQFF. The CDR3 bases are TGTGCCAGCAGCCCCTCGGGGGAAGTAGTAGATGAGCAGTTCTTC. The rearrangement links TRBV7-9 to TRBJ2-1; TRBD2 is a possible D gene (6 bases). CDR1 and CDR2 (germline): SEHNR, FQNEAQ (reference sequence). The V end lost 5 bases, the J end lost 8 bases, and 19 bases lay between the germline ends. The CDR3 covers 15 residues.

The sample holds many counts of this clonotype. This sequence joins TRBV6-1 and TRBJ2-4; perhaps TRBD1 as D (5 bases). Germline V gene sequence: CDR1 MNHNS, CDR2 SASEGT. CDR3 length: 15 residues. Trimming took off 6 bases at V and 0 bases at J, with 12 bases between the two ends. Here the CDR3 DNA reads TGTGCCAGCAGCCCAGGGTACCTAGCCAAAAACATTCAGTACTTC. As protein: CASSPGYLAKNIQYF.